The clone carrying this TCR beta chain was counted only a few times. What it recognizes is unknown. These data originate in a study of metastatic and nonmetastatic thyroid tumors. Across the study: Repertoire data that came from the blood and tumor or nodule tissue of malignant and benign thyroid patients were compared. Broader study findings: Malignant tumors reportedly showed significantly higher TCR beta diversity than benign nodules in both blood and tumor.

Patients underwent thyroid surgery, and none had received any treatment before it. MiXCR was used by TCRdb to re-call the PCR reads. Of fewer than 20,000 clones in the sample, approximately 20% were seen once. The sequencing input was adjacent normal tissue. The receptor's source is a female donor with papillary thyroid cancer or a benign thyroid nodule (not recorded which). Some clones in this sample may be carry-over from other donors' samples.

The CDR3 region has the DNA TGTGCCAGTAGTCTCCCGGGAGTTGGGCTTTACGAGCAGTACTTC. Translating it yields CASSLPGVGLYEQYF. The chain employs TRBV19 and TRBJ2-7; a weak D match, TRBD2 (6 bases). From germline, CDR1 is LNHDA and CDR2 SQIVND (reference sequence). Trimming shortened V by 5 bases and J by 4 bases, and 18 bases separated the two germline ends. The CDR3 covers 15 residues.